This TCR beta chain appears in the sequencing data of a study of early T cells in non-severe SARS-CoV-2 infection. About the research overall: The sequenced material was bulk RNA from unsorted whole blood, and its chains were unpaired. Broader study findings: In VDJdb matching, anti-spike CD8 responses were favored while private and CD4 specificities went missing.

Turning to this clonotype: As yet, its antigen is unknown.

Unique molecular identifiers were added to individual cDNA molecules. TCRdb re-derived calls from the 5' RACE reads in MiXCR, one entry per CDR3 protein. The table includes about 80,000 distinct CDR3 sequences, roughly an eighth detected once. Germline lookup yields CDR1 SGHRS and CDR2 YFSETQ. Trimming pared 1 base from V and 6 bases from J, leaving 6 bases between. This CDR3 region has 12 residues. The chain carries TRBV5-1 and TRBJ2-3; no firm D call. The TCR was taken from an adult who was a healthcare worker with PCR-confirmed SARS-CoV-2 infection or an uninfected control (not recorded which). The donor label of this sample is uncertain. The sequencing here drew on whole blood, taken at baseline. The CDR3 loop reads CASSLNGDTQYF. DNA for the CDR3: TGCGCCAGCAGCTTGAATGGCGATACGCAGTATTTT. Complete variable domain (other parts from reference TRBV5-1 and TRBJ2-3): KAGVTQTPRYLIKTRGQQVTLSCSPISGHRSVSWYQQTPGQGLQFLFEYFSETQRNKGNFPGRFSGRQFSNSRSEMNVSTLELGDSALYLCASSLNGDTQYFGPGTRLTVL.